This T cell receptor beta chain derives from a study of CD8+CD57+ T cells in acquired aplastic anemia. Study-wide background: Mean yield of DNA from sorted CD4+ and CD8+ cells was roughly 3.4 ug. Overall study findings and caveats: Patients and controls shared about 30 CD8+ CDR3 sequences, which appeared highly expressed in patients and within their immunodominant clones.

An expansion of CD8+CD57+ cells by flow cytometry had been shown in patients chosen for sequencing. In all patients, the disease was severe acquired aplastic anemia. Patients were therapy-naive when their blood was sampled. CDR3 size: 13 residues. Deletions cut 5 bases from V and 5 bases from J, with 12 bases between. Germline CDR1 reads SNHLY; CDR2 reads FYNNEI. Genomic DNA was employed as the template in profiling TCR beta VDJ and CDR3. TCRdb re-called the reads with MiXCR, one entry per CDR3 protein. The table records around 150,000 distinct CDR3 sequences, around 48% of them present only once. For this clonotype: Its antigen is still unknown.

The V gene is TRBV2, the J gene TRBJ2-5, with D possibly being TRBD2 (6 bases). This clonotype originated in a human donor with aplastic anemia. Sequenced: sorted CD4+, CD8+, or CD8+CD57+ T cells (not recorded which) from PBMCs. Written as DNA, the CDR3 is TGTGCCAGCAGTCGACTAGTCTCGGAGACCCAGTACTTC. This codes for CASSRLVSETQYF.